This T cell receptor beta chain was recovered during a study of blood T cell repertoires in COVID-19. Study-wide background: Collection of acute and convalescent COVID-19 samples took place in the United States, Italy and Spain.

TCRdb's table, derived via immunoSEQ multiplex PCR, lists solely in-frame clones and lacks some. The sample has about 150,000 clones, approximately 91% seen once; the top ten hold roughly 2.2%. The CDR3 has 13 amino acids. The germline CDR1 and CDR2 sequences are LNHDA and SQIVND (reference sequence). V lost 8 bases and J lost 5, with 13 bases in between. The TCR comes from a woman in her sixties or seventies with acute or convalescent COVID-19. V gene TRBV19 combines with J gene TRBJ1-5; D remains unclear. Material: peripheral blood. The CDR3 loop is CASELAEDQPQHF. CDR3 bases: TGTGCCAGTGAATTGGCAGAAGATCAGCCCCAGCATTTT.